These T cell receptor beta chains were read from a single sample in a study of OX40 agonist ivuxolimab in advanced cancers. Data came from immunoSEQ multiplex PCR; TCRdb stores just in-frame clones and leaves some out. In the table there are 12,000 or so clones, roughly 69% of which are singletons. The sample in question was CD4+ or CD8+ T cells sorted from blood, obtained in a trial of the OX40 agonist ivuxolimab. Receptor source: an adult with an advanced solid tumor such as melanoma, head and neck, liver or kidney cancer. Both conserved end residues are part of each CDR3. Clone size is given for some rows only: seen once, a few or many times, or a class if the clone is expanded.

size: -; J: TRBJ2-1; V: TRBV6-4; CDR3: CASSRGEASYNEQFF
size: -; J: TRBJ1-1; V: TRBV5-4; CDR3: CASSLGVNTEAFF
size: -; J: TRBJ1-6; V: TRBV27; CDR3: CASSSTSRDSPLHF
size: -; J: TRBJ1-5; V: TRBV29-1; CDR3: CRETGDGQPQHF
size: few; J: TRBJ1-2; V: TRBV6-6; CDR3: CASSPGPSLYGYTF
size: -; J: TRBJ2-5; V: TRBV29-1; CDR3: CSVARGDVQETQYF
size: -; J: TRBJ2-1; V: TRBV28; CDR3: CASSPPGLAGDEQFF
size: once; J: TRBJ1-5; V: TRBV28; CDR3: CASSSGTLNQPQHF
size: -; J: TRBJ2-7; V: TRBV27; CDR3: CASRAGGLMVEQYF
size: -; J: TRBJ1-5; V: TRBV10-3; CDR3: CAISEIGEVQPQHF
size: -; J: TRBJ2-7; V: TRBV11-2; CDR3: CASSPASDSSYEQYF
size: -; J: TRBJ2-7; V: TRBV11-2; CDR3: CASSQGGDYEQYF
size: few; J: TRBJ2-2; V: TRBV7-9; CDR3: CASSLAGGRTGELFF
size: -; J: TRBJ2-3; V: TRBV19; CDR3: CASSLGGATDTQYF
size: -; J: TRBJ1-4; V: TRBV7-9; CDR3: CASSNPGDFGEKLFF
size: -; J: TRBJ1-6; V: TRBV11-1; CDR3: CASSLEVGISPLHF
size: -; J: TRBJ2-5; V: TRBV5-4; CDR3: CASSFNPLAGGETQYF
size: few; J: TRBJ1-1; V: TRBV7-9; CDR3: CASSPVRVNTEAFF
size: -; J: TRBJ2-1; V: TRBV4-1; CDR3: CASSPMGRPNEQFF
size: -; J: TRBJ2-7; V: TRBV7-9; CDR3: CASSSNNPGDEQYF
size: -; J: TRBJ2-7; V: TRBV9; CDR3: CASSVGGIGYEQYF
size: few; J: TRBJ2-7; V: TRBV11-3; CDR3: CASSRGDEQYF